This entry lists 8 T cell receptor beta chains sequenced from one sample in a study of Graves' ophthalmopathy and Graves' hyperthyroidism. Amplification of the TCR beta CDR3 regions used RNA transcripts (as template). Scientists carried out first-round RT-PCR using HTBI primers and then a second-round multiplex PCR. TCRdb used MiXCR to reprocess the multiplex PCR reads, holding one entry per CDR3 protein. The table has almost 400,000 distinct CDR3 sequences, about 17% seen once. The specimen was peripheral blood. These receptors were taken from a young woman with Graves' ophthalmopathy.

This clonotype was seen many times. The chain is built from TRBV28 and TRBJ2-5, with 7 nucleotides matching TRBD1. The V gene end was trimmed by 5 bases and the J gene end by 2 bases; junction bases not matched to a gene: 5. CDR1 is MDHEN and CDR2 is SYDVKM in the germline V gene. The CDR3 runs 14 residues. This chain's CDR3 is CASSPDREQETQYF. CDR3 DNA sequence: TGTGCCAGCAGTCCCGACAGGGAACAAGAGACCCAGTACTTC. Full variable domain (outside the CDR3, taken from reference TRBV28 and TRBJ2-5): DVKVTQSSRYLVKRTGEKVFLECVQDMDHENMFWYRQDPGLGLRLIYFSYDVKMKEKGDIPEGYSVSREKKERFSLILESASTNQTSMYLCASSPDREQETQYFGPGTRLLVL.

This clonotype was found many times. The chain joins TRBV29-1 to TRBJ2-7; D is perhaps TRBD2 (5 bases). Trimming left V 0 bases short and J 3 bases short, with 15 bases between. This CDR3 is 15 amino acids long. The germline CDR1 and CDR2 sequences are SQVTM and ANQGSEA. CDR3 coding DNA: TGCAGCGTTGAAGACCCCGGACGGGGAAACTACGAGCAGTACTTC. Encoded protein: CSVEDPGRGNYEQYF.

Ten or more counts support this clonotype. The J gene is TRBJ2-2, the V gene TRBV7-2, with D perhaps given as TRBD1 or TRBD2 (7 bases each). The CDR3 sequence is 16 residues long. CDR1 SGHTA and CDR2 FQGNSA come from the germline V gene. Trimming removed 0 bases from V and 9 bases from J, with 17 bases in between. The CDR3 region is CASSLATRGGGRELFF. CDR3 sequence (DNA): TGTGCCAGCAGCTTAGCAACCAGGGGGGGAGGCCGGGAGCTGTTTTTT. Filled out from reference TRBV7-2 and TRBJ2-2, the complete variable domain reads GAGVSQSPSNKVTEKGKDVELRCDPISGHTALYWYRQSLGQGLEFLIYFQGNSAPDKSGLPSDRFSAERTGGSVSTLTIQRTQQEDSAVYLCASSLATRGGGRELFFGEGSRLTVL.

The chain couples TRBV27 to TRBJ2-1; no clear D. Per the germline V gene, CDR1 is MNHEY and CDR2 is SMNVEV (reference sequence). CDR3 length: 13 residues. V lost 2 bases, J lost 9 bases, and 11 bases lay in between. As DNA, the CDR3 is TGTGCCAGCAGTTTAAGGACCAACGTTGAGCAGTTCTTC. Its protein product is CASSLRTNVEQFF.

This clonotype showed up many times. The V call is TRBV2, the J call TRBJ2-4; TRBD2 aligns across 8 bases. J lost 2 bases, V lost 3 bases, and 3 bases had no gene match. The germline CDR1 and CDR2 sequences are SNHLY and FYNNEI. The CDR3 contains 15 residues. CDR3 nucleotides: TGTGCCAGCAGTGAGGGCGGGAGGACCAAAAACATTCAGTACTTC. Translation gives CASSEGGRTKNIQYF.

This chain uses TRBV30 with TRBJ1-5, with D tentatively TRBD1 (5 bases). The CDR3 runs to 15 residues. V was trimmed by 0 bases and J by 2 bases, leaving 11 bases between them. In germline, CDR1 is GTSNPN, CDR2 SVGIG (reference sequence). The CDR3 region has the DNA TGTGCCTGGAGTGTAGGGTTGGGGGGCAATCAGCCCCAGCATTTT. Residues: CAWSVGLGGNQPQHF.

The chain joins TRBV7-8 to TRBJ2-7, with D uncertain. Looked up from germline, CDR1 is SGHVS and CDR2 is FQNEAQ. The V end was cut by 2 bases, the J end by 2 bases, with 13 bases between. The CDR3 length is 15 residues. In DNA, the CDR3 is TGTGCCAGCAGCTTAATGCCGGGCAGGACCTACGAGCAGTACTTC. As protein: CASSLMPGRTYEQYF. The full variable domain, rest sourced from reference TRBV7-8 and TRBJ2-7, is GAGVSQSPRYKVAKRGQDVALRCDPISGHVSLFWYQQALGQGPEFLTYFQNEAQLDKSGLPSDRFFAERPEGSVSTLKIQRTQQEDSAVYLCASSLMPGRTYEQYFGPGTRLTVT.

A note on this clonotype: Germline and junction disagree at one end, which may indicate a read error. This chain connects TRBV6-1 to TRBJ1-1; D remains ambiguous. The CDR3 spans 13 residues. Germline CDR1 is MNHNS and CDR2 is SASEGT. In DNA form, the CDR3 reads TGTGCCAGCAGGAGTCCACCACTTTCTGAGGCTTTCTTT. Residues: CASRSPPLSEAFF.